What follows is one T cell receptor (beta chain) and its context. The antigen is not known. The sample comes from a study of a mutant IDH1 vaccine in newly diagnosed glioma. Clones were sequenced by immunoSEQ multiplex PCR, and TCRdb holds only the in-frame ones, with some missing. The repertoire holds approximately 47,000 clones, more than 75% seen once, with more than 5% in the top ten. Germline assignment: CDR1 MNHEY and CDR2 SMNVEV (reference sequence). V gave up 7 bases and J gave up 6 bases; unmatched junction bases: 7. The CDR3 is made up of 13 amino acids. Time point indicated: week 35, safety follow-up. Each vaccine dose was 300 ug of mutant IDH1 20-mer peptide, with topical imiquimod.

The sequence derives from a woman aged 40 to 55 with glioma. This chain uses TRBV27 with TRBJ2-3, with TRBD1 identical over 7 bases. The source was PBMCs, collected from a glioma patient whose treatment included an IDH1 peptide vaccine. The CDR3 loop is CASTGQAWDTQYF. In DNA form, the CDR3 reads TGTGCCAGCACTGGACAGGCGTGGGATACGCAGTATTTT.